The next 6 T cell receptor beta chains were all read from a single sample in a study of fetal regulatory T cell absence and autoimmunity. Sequenced by immunoSEQ multiplex PCR; TCRdb stores in-frame clones only, minus some. The table has roughly 95,000 clones, about two thirds seen once; the top ten hold 1.5% to 2%. Sequencing was done on a sample of pancreas tissue. The receptors originated from a male donor with IPEX syndrome.

J is TRBJ1-2 and V is TRBV9; D is undetermined. CDR3 length equals 15 residues. Germline V gene lookup returns CDR1 SGDLS and CDR2 YYNGEE. V lost 0 bases, J lost 5 bases, and 14 bases lay in between. The chain's CDR3 is CASSVGRGIDYGYTF. CDR3 sequence (DNA): TGTGCCAGCAGCGTAGGGCGAGGTATTGATTATGGCTACACCTTC. The entire variable domain, with the rest obtained from reference TRBV9 and TRBJ1-2, is as follows: DSGVTQTPKHLITATGQRVTLRCSPRSGDLSVYWYQQSLDQGLQFLIQYYNGEERAKGNILERFSAQQFPDLHSELNLSSLELGDSALYFCASSVGRGIDYGYTFGSGTRLTVV.

This chain joins TRBV6-5 and TRBJ2-1; 15 nucleotides align to TRBD2. The germline CDR1 and CDR2 sequences are MNHEY and SVGAGI. CDR3 length: 15 amino acids. The junction had 4 bases not matched to a gene; V was cut back by 6 bases and J by 7 bases. The CDR3 DNA sequence: TGTGCCAGCAGCGGACTAGCGGGAGGGCCGAATGAGCAGTTCTTC. Protein: CASSGLAGGPNEQFF.

The V call is TRBV6-1, the J call TRBJ2-7; possible D gene TRBD1, 5 bases. V was clipped by 8 bases and J by 4 bases, with 15 bases between them. The length of the CDR3 is 13 residues. Germline values: CDR1 MNHNS, CDR2 SASEGT. CDR3 coding DNA: TGTGCCAGCGGCCAGGGCGGTGGATACGAGCAGTACTTC. The encoded protein is CASGQGGGYEQYF.

The chain combines TRBV11-1 with TRBJ2-7; a weak D match, TRBD2 (6 bases). Trimming removed 1 base at V and 3 bases at J, with 13 bases between. Looked up from germline, CDR1 is SGHAT and CDR2 is FQDESV (reference sequence). The CDR3 extends over 15 amino acids. The CDR3 protein is CASSLGASVHYEQYF. CDR3 coding DNA: TGTGCCAGCAGCTTAGGAGCTAGCGTCCACTACGAGCAGTACTTC.

About this clone itself: A junction boundary mismatches the germline segment, possibly from a read error. The chain uses TRBV29-1 and TRBJ1-1; D unclear. CDR3 length: 11 amino acids. Germline V lookup: CDR1 SQVTM, CDR2 ANQGSEA. The CDR3 DNA reads TGCAACGTTGAGGCGAACACTGAAGCTTTCTTT. It is translated as CNVEANTEAFF.

This sequence joins TRBV21-1 and TRBJ2-7; the listed D gene, TRBD2, was not tested against the DNA. TRBV21-1 is flagged as a pseudogene. CDR3 length: 16 amino acids. The CDR3 loop reads CASSKDGGRLRLEQYF. The CDR3 DNA reads TGTGCCAGCAGCAAAGATGGCGGGAGGCTACGACTCGAGCAGTACTTC.